This TCR beta chain was recovered during a study of beta chain features in type 1 diabetes. Study background: All samples combined gave under 110,000,000 sorted cells for examination. Overall study findings and caveats: In every one of the four CD4+ subsets, TCRB CDR3s were moderately but significantly shorter in Type 1 diabetes patients.

V lost 3 bases to trimming and J lost 4 bases; unmatched junction nucleotides: 9. In germline, CDR1 is SGHRS, CDR2 YFSETQ. CDR3 length: 17 amino acids. Sequencing targeted expressed TCRB transcripts, as all isolated RNA had been reverse transcribed. Naive, central memory and regulatory T cell samples came to a mean of roughly 3.6 million reads. Repertoires were generated with immunoSEQ multiplex PCR, while TCRdb's copy carries only in-frame clones and drops some. The sample shows 680,000 or so clones, around an eighth of them seen only once. In regard to this clone: Its antigen is not known.

This chain uses TRBV5-1 with TRBJ2-3, with 12 bases lining up with TRBD2. The sample was naive CD4+ T cells from blood. The TCR comes from a man aged 18 to 29 with type 1 diabetes. DNA of the CDR3: TGCGCCAGCAGCTCCCTAGGACTAGCGGGGTCCGCAGATACGCAGTATTTT. Protein product: CASSSLGLAGSADTQYF.